Reported below is one T cell receptor (beta chain). The germline V gene encodes CDR1 SNHLY and CDR2 FYNNEI. The CDR3 has 16 amino acids. V was cut by 5 bases and J by 0 bases, with 14 bases left in between. The sample comes from a study of blood T cell repertoires in COVID-19. Using immunoSEQ multiplex PCR, the repertoire was profiled, and TCRdb retains in-frame clones only, with some absent. This table holds roughly 300,000 clones, about 81% found once. The receptor was isolated from a human donor with COVID-19, enrolled during active disease. The donor label of this sample is uncertain. This chain connects TRBV2 to TRBJ1-3; a weak D match, TRBD1 (6 bases). Sequencing was carried out using peripheral blood. This CDR3 is CASSWDNLNSGNTIYF. The DNA for the CDR3 is TGTGCCAGCAGTTGGGACAACTTAAACTCTGGAAACACCATATATTTT.